This T cell receptor beta chain was retrieved from a study of blood T cells in healthy people across ages. The ends were cut back, 1 base at V and 5 bases at J, with 12 bases in the middle. CDR3 length equals 14 residues. Germline loops: CDR1 MGHRA, CDR2 YSYEKL. Primers used in a second PCR of about 6 to 11 cycles were a sample-barcoded 5' primer and a J-beta primer mix. Each CDR3 protein is one row after TCRdb ran MiXCR on the 5' RACE reads. The sample has fewer than 1.5 million distinct CDR3 sequences, around two fifths seen once; the top ten hold under 8%. This clonotype was seen repeatedly, ten times or more.

The receptor was derived from a woman aged 18-29 years in good health. Sequencing input: blood. The gene calls are TRBV4-1 and TRBJ2-7; D may be TRBD2 (5 bases). The CDR3 sequence: CASSQGKGSNEQYF. The CDR3 DNA sequence: TGCGCCAGCAGCCAAGGGAAAGGGAGCAACGAGCAGTACTTC.